The TCR beta chain under discussion was sequenced for a study of blood T cell repertoires in COVID-19. Study-wide background: Both acute and convalescent COVID-19 samples were obtained from the United States, Italy and Spain.

Only in-frame clones appear in the TCRdb table, and some are missing; sequencing was by immunoSEQ multiplex PCR. The sample shows about 480,000 clones, about 88% of them seen only once. Recruited during active infection, patients (from Seattle) were subsequently followed longitudinally. Trimming left V 4 bases short and J 8 bases short, with 18 bases between. CDR3 size: 14 residues. Germline CDR1 SGHNT, CDR2 YYREEE (reference sequence). Sequencing was performed on peripheral blood. This rearrangement joins TRBV5-4 to TRBJ1-1; D unclear. The TCR originated in a young man with COVID-19, enrolled during active disease. The CDR3 DNA reads as TGTGCCAGCAGCGGGGAGGTAGGGATATTAGAAGCTTTCTTT. This sequence encodes CASSGEVGILEAFF.